This paragraph reports one T cell receptor (beta chain). The antigen remains undetermined. This record belongs to a study of post-analysis software for immune sequencing data. Researchers reported that TCR beta cDNA libraries carried unique molecular identifiers. Via MiXCR, TCRdb re-called the PCR reads, giving one row per CDR3 protein. In the table there are 750,000 to 950,000 distinct CDR3 sequences, about 57% of which are singletons. General study findings and limits: Those with multiple sclerosis, the patient group, showed significantly lower normalized Chao1 diversity than controls. Patients had higher frequencies than controls of about five TRBV segments, including TRBV5-6, TRBV5-1 and TRBV20-1.

V dropped 2 bases and J dropped 8 bases, with 8 bases sitting between them. The CDR3 extends over 12 amino acids. The source material was blood. The sequence was obtained from a girl under 18 with multiple sclerosis. J is TRBJ2-3 and V is TRBV12-3 or TRBV12-4; tentative D call: TRBD1 (6 bases). The CDR3 reads CASSLLRGTQYF. The CDR3 bases are TGTGCCAGCAGTTTACTCAGGGGTACGCAGTATTTT.